This entry lists 2 T cell receptor beta chains sequenced from one sample in a study of human T cells and chemical hapten exposure (dated by TCRdb to about 2021). The library was generated by RACE. The reads were generated on a NextSeq 500. The raw public reads went through TCRdb reprocessing: fastp at Q25, MiXCR clone calling, in-frame beta chains kept. Every CDR3 protein is listed once, alongside the most common genes and DNA of its rows. In this sample the table shows more than 110,000 distinct CDR3 sequences, 10% to 15% of which occur a single time. Under 1.5% of the sample goes to the ten largest clones. The time point label corresponds to: patch test 2, 6 weeks after DPC sensitization. In the paper's terms, the treatment or condition label means: therapeutic diphenylcyclopropenone sensitization with weekly scalp DPC. Source: whole blood, taken in connection with sensitization to the hapten diphenylcyclopropenone (DPC). Receptors originate from a woman between 45 and 60 years old with alopecia areata. Some clones in this sample may be carry-over from other donors' samples.

This rearrangement joins TRBV5-1 to TRBJ2-7; 10 nucleotides agree with TRBD2. V dropped 2 bases and J dropped 1; count of bases not matched to a gene: 3. The germline gives CDR1 SGHRS, CDR2 YFSETQ. The CDR3 is made up of 15 amino acids. In nucleotides, the CDR3 is TGCGCCAGCAGCTTAGGACTAGCGGCTTCCTACGAGCAGTACTTC. Residues: CASSLGLAASYEQYF.

This chain connects TRBV29-1 to TRBJ2-3; D uncertain. There are 14 residues in the CDR3. Germline CDR1 SQVTM, CDR2 ANQGSEA. The V end was cut by 4 bases, the J end by 8 bases, with 19 bases between. The CDR3 region is CSVVAAPNLSTQYF. Written as DNA, the CDR3 is TGCAGCGTTGTTGCGGCCCCTAATCTCAGTACGCAGTATTTT.